What follows is one T cell receptor beta chain and its context. There is no known antigen for this receptor. Base quality data are lacking; no much larger clone is found one base away. The protocol used for the library was the immunoSEQ multiplex PCR assay. For the multiplex PCR, a mixture combining 60 forward primers for TCR Vbeta segments and 13 reverse primers for TCR Jbeta segments was used. Amplification of the CDR3 region of rearranged TCR beta genes was performed with a multiplex PCR assay on genomic DNA. The amplified TCR beta libraries were sequenced on the Illumina HiSeq System as 87-base-pair reads. As for the original processing: A later analysis counted about 76 million unique TCR beta chains across the 550 to 800 repertoires, and roughly 10 million of these chains were shared by at least two donors. Raw reads were error-corrected and collapsed into unique sequences by a nearest-neighbor algorithm in which closely related sequences were merged to remove PCR and sequencing errors. V, D and J gene segments were assigned by aligning CDR3 sequences to IMGT reference sequences. For a sequence to be retained, at least a six-nucleotide match to both a V gene segment and a J gene segment was required. A rearrangement was called productive if the CDR3 had no stop codons and remained in frame with V and J, and every other rearrangement was called non-productive. Following IMGT convention, CDR3 was defined as the stretch from the second conserved V-encoded cysteine up to the conserved J-encoded phenylalanine. In an earlier analysis of 500 to 650 of the donors, sequences lacking an unambiguous match to a single V gene segment were excluded. In an earlier analysis of 587 of the donors, V segments were called functional above 56.7% productive rearrangements and were called segregating when the between-donor standard deviation exceeded 5%. A statistical classification framework was built to diagnose cytomegalovirus status from the catalog of TCR beta chain sequences. In a later analysis, TCR nucleotide sequences were compared against IMGT/GENE-DB human TR gene sequences so that V and J genes could be assigned. A later analysis assigned CDR3 sequences and most-parsimonious VDJ recombination scenarios with the TCRdist pipeline. In a later analysis, every TCR beta chain was defined by the combination of its CDR3 amino acid sequence and its V-gene family, and reads without a unique V-gene family were dropped. In a later analysis, fewer than 650 highly shared, low-generation-probability nucleotide sequences were removed to address suspected cross-contamination and a sequencing artifact. In a later analysis, a clonal expansion index for each public chain was calculated from normalized within-repertoire ranks of inferred template counts. In a later analysis, generation probabilities were computed with a VDJ recombination model fitted to out-of-frame rearrangements, and the resulting probabilities were checked against IGoR. A later analysis scored TCR-TCR, TCR-HLA and TCR-CMV co-occurrence with hypergeometric tests, applying a repertoire-size bias correction to TCR pairs. A later analysis estimated false discovery rates by permuting HLA or CMV assignments 20 times. A later analysis grouped co-occurring TCRs with DBSCAN, adding TCRdist sequence similarity when clustering within HLA-allele-positive subsets. Repertoires with fewer than 30,000 or more than 120,000 public chains were left out of co-occurrence clustering, as were four to six repertoires with anomalous nucleotide sharing. What TCRdb holds here is the immuneACCESS table cut down to in-frame rearrangements. Part of the clones is not present; checked against another copy, under half of the missing clones reflect an unresolved V gene, and the others are unexplained. That table supplies the V and J calls and clone size; D and trimming were determined from the DNA. The sample yields about 170,000 clones; 70% to 90% were counted once. The top ten clonotypes cover around 2.6% of the sample.

The CDR3 measures 15 amino acids from cysteine to phenylalanine. Just the 45-base CDR3 DNA is kept, in frame starting at base 1. The germline V gene supplies CDR1 SGHTA and CDR2 FQGNSA. Ends trimmed: V by 4 bases, J by 5 bases; bases unmatched to a gene: 10. The data are from a study of cytomegalovirus exposure and HLA in healthy donors (dated 2017 in TCRdb). Looking at the study overall: An earlier analysis of about 560 of the donors reported approximately 280 Gb of sequence data and 117 million unique TCR beta sequences obtained from about 200 million T cells. Donor age, sex, ethnicity and CMV serostatus were collected together with the repertoire data. A later analysis re-examined previously published TCR beta repertoires from 500 to 700 donors and added high-resolution HLA genotyping to investigate patterns of TCR occurrence. The T cell repertoires of roughly 660 subjects were profiled by immunosequencing and related to cytomegalovirus serostatus. Both class I and class II loci were covered by HLA typing, at four-digit resolution. Along with the roughly 710-subject first cohort, a separate validation cohort of some 130 different subjects was used. An early release that covered fewer than 800 HLA-typed donors contained approximately 300 gigabases of sequencing data and tens of millions of unique TCR sequences. Every repertoire in the discovery cohort had been generated on one and the same sequencing platform. The study was designed to test whether signatures of past pathogen exposure could be identified by cataloging public T cell receptors. An earlier analysis of approximately 630 of the donors applied high-throughput TCR beta sequencing to assess whether each TCR beta V gene segment acted as functional or pseudogenic. Of the 350 to 450 genotyped donors, about 80% fell in the genetic ancestry cluster associated with self-reported Caucasian donors. In a later genetic analysis, genome-wide SNP genotypes for about three fifths of the roughly 670 donors were used, and that subset was treated as a discovery cohort. Among some 410 genotyped donors of the cohort, an average of around 240,000 unique TCR beta nucleotide sequences were sequenced per donor, around 20% of them non-productive. Because of strong linkage in the cohort, five DR-DQ haplotypes were treated as single units for association and clustering. To predict cytomegalovirus infection status, the study combined high-throughput TCR immunosequencing, statistical association of individual TCRs with disease status, and machine learning. Rather than using new phenotypic data, the later analysis identified candidate immune exposures from TCR beta sequences and from how often those sequences occurred across donors. The number of typed donors differed by locus: about 620-640 for A, B, C, DRB1 and DQB1; about 520 for DQA1; approximately 610 for DPA1; and around 470 for DPB1.

What the study reported, not specific to this receptor: When HLA alleles, especially DR and DQ, strongly co-occurred, TCR associations were difficult to assign to individual alleles. In a later analysis, TCR association rates were found to vary across HLA loci, with the most associated TCRs seen for DRB1 alleles and the fewest for HLA-C alleles. A later analysis found that most CMV-associated TCR beta chains appeared HLA-restricted, with HLA associations seemingly driven largely by CMV exposure. A later genetic analysis reported fewer N-insertions in productive TCRs among donors in an Asian-associated ancestry cluster than the roughly 640-donor mean. Sequencing depth was assumed to be roughly uniform across donors in the presence/absence analyses, though that assumption may not hold. In a later analysis, several top co-occurrence clusters were reported to appear linked to parvovirus B19, influenza, CMV and Epstein-Barr virus. The study listed approximately 150 TCR beta chains as associated with cytomegalovirus. A cluster of highly shared sequence variants was judged likely to represent a technical artifact of the sequencing pipeline. Some IMGT-functional V segments, including TRBV6-2 and TRBV6-3, could not be distinguished by the 87-base-pair reads and were therefore excluded. A further reported finding was that TCR beta sequences accurately predicted the HLA-A and HLA-B alleles for most subjects in the first cohort. According to the authors, the approach could potentially be generalized to other disease states and immunological phenotypes. Across donors, most TCR sequences were observed very rarely, whereas some public TCRs were present in many individuals. A later analysis associated 17,000 or so TCR beta sequences with specific HLA alleles at a false discovery rate of 0.05. Because HLA typing was missing for some donors at each locus, association tests included only the typed subset. Broadly in line with IMGT annotations, most TCR beta V segments showed up in productive rearrangements about 90% or about 30% of the time in an earlier analysis of a few hundred of the donors. In both the original and validation cohorts, the classifier was reported to diagnose cytomegalovirus status with high specificity and sensitivity. In a later analysis, HLA-associated TCR beta chains showed more clonal expansion and lower generation probabilities than non-associated chains that were equally common. CMV serostatus was the only immune exposure information available for the cohort. In a later genetic analysis, a missense DCLRE1C variant was associated with V-gene and J-gene trimming of TCR beta chains, and the association was replicated in an independent cohort. A few of the identified cytomegalovirus-associated TCR beta chains were confirmed in vitro to be specific for cytomegalovirus antigens. In this cohort, only TCR beta chains were sequenced, and detectable features were limited by the absence of alpha or paired-chain data. Linkage disequilibrium might explain the correlated functional status among segregating V segments, but an unknown experimental factor could not be ruled out. Fewer than 20 rarely observed V segments, including chromosome 9 orphons, were excluded from the earlier analysis of a few hundred of the donors because counts were too low.

In total, around 600 healthy bone marrow donors made up the cohort. All cohort members were sampled while nominally healthy, although unrecorded immune exposures were likely present. The donor was CMV seropositive and belonged to the group of around 300 seropositive cohort members. A peripheral blood sample was provided by each donor, and peripheral blood mononuclear cells were used for TCR beta sequencing. Genomic DNA extraction from the blood cell samples was performed with the Qiagen DNeasy Blood Extraction Kit. This sequence originates from a man in his thirties or forties in good health and CMV-seropositive. The chain uses TRBV7-2 and TRBJ2-5; TRBD2 fits 7 bases in the junction. Sequenced material: PBMCs. The nucleotides are TGTGCCAGCAGCTGGCCGGGGAGGGGAGTGGAGACCCAGTACTTC. The translation is CASSWPGRGVETQYF.